Here is one T cell receptor beta chain with its context. The sample is drawn from a study of blood T cell repertoires in COVID-19. About the study: T cells, B-cell-depleted T cells, or PBMCs supplied cDNA or gDNA.

V lost 5 bases, J lost 8 bases, and 7 bases stayed unmatched. This CDR3 has 13 residues. Germline V lookup: CDR1 SGHAT, CDR2 FQNNGV. Repertoires were generated with immunoSEQ multiplex PCR, while TCRdb's copy carries only in-frame clones and drops some. This table holds about 170,000 clones, about 80% found once. This receptor was obtained from a woman aged 80 or over with acute or convalescent COVID-19. The sample was peripheral blood. The chain links TRBV11-2 to TRBJ1-2; 8 nucleotides line up with TRBD1. CDR3 DNA: TGTGCCAGCAGCCAAAGCAGGGGGCAAGGCTACACCTTC. Translated: CASSQSRGQGYTF. Full variable domain (outside the CDR3, taken from reference TRBV11-2 and TRBJ1-2): EAGVAQSPRYKIIEKRQSVAFWCNPISGHATLYWYQQILGQGPKLLIQFQNNGVVDDSQLPKDRFSAERLKGVDSTLKIQPAKLEDSAVYLCASSQSRGQGYTFGSGTRLTVV.